This is a list of T cell receptor beta chains from one sample in a study of T-cell reconstitution after alpha-beta-depleted transplantation in children. TCRdb re-called the PCR reads with MiXCR, one entry per CDR3 protein. Of some 550,000 distinct CDR3 sequences in the sample, roughly 18% were seen once. The specimen comprised PBMCs from the stem cell graft donor, sampled from the stem cell graft. Receptors were obtained from a human donor who donated a stem cell graft to a child with acute lymphoblastic leukemia. Each CDR3 is given with its conserved first and last residue. A D gene is named only where the DNA matches it firmly. The size entry is marked missing in some rows and otherwise reads once, few, many or a size class.

abundance | d_gene | j_gene | v_gene | CDR3aa | CDR3nt
- | - | TRBJ2-7 | TRBV20-1 | CSATNLNEQYF | TGCAGTGCTACAAATCTTAACGAGCAGTACTTC
few | TRBD2 | TRBJ2-1 | TRBV7-9 | CASSSARGGAEQFF | TGTGCCAGCAGCTCCGCGCGGGGGGGCGCGGAGCAGTTCTTC
- | TRBD1 | TRBJ1-5 | TRBV20-1 | CSAIQGTRSNQPQHF | TGCAGTGCTATACAGGGGACCCGGAGCAATCAGCCCCAGCATTTT
- | TRBD1 | TRBJ1-2 | TRBV24-1 | CATSDRQGSPGYGYTF | TGTGCCACCAGTGATCGACAGGGGAGTCCGGGCTATGGCTACACCTTC
- | TRBD1 | TRBJ1-2 | TRBV5-1 | CASSSGTGVFAYGYTF | TGCGCCAGCAGCTCCGGGACAGGGGTATTCGCCTATGGCTACACCTTC
- | - | TRBJ1-2 | TRBV6-2/TRBV6-3 | CASSYEGVDYGYTF | TGTGCCAGCAGTTACGAGGGGGTAGACTATGGCTACACCTTC
- | TRBD1 | TRBJ1-5 | TRBV20-1 | CSASQQGRGESQPQHF | TGCAGTGCTAGCCAACAGGGGCGCGGAGAGAGTCAGCCCCAGCATTTT
- | TRBD1 | TRBJ2-3 | TRBV5-1 | CASSPRGGGSTDTQYF | TGCGCCAGCAGCCCCCGAGGGGGCGGCAGCACAGATACGCAGTATTTT
few | TRBD2 | TRBJ2-1 | TRBV29-1 | CSVPRGGGTLF | TGCAGCGTGCCTCGGGGGGGTGGGACTCTCTTC
few | TRBD1 | TRBJ2-5 | TRBV29-1 | CSVWTGNQETQYF | TGCAGCGTTTGGACAGGGAACCAAGAGACCCAGTACTTC
many | TRBD2 | TRBJ2-1 | TRBV2 | CASGTSGYNEQFF | TGTGCCAGCGGCACTAGCGGGTACAATGAGCAGTTCTTC
many | - | TRBJ1-1 | TRBV29-1 | CSVERGRGTEAFF | TGCAGCGTTGAGCGGGGGAGAGGCACTGAAGCTTTCTTT
- | - | TRBJ1-5 | TRBV2 | CASSAGQGRVHQPQHF | TGTGCCAGCAGTGCCGGGCAGGGGAGGGTCCATCAGCCCCAGCATTTT
few | - | TRBJ1-3 | TRBV12-3/TRBV12-4 | CASSRSSGNTIYF | TGTGCCAGCAGCCGCAGCTCTGGAAACACCATATATTTT
few | - | TRBJ1-1 | TRBV5-5 | CASISEQGQRGPEAFF | TGTGCCAGCATCAGTGAGCAGGGGCAAAGGGGTCCTGAAGCTTTCTTT
- | - | TRBJ1-1 | TRBV5-1 | CASSEPETVNTEAFF | TGCGCCAGCAGCGAACCTGAGACAGTGAACACTGAAGCTTTCTTT
- | TRBD2 | TRBJ2-3 | TRBV24-1 | CATSDLREGPDTQYF | TGTGCCACCAGTGATTTGCGGGAGGGCCCGGATACGCAGTATTTT
few | TRBD2 | TRBJ2-1 | TRBV7-2 | CASSSTSGVYNEQFF | TGTGCCAGCAGCTCCACTAGCGGAGTCTACAATGAGCAGTTCTTC
- | TRBD1 | TRBJ1-4 | TRBV27 | CASSLLGQDEKLFF | TGTGCCAGCAGTCTCCTGGGACAGGATGAAAAACTGTTTTTT
few | TRBD1 | TRBJ2-5 | TRBV4-1 | CASSQPGQGATETQYF | TGCGCCAGCAGCCAACCGGGACAGGGGGCGACGGAGACCCAGTACTTC